One and the same sample provided the 5 T cell receptor beta chains below, sequenced in a study of cytomegalovirus exposure and HLA in healthy donors. PCR was performed using 60 Vbeta and 13 Jbeta primers. Sequenced by immunoSEQ multiplex PCR; TCRdb stores in-frame clones only, minus some. The profile shows approximately 100,000 clones, 64% of them singletons. The sample taken for sequencing was PBMCs. These receptors were collected from a human donor in good health.

The chain joins TRBV5-6 to TRBJ1-1; no firm D call. V shed 3 bases and J shed 1 base, with 10 bases lying between them. Germline V lookup: CDR1 SGHDT, CDR2 YYEEEE. This CDR3 has 14 residues. CDR3 sequence: CASSSPGQNTEAFF. In DNA, the CDR3 is TGTGCCAGCAGCTCCCCTGGGCAGAACACTGAAGCTTTCTTT.

The chain links TRBV7-3 to TRBJ2-2, with unresolved D. Germline V lookup: CDR1 SGHTA, CDR2 FQGTGA. Trimming shortened V by 3 bases and J by 6 bases, and 5 bases separated the two germline ends. The CDR3 loop spans 12 amino acids. CDR3 DNA: TGTGCCAGCAGCTTGGGCCCCGGGGAGCTGTTTTTT. It yields the protein CASSLGPGELFF.

The chain couples TRBV29-1 to TRBJ1-3; TRBD1 might be the D (5 bases). V lost 3 bases and J lost 2, with 17 bases in between. CDR3 length: 16 amino acids. Germline V gene sequence: CDR1 SQVTM, CDR2 ANQGSEA. The CDR3 bases are TGCAGCGTTGAGTTCGCTCAGGGAGGCGCTGGAAACACCATATATTTT. Translation: CSVEFAQGGAGNTIYF.

This chain uses TRBV5-6 with TRBJ2-5; 10 positions match TRBD2. CDR3 length: 16 residues. V dropped 4 bases and J dropped 7; count of bases not matched to a gene: 13. Germline V gene data show CDR1 as SGHDT and CDR2 as YYEEEE. CDR3 DNA: TGTGCCAGCAGCCATCTAGCGGGGGTGTCCTTCCGGACCCAGTACTTC. Translated, it gives CASSHLAGVSFRTQYF.

The chain combines TRBV2 with TRBJ2-2; 7 bases map to TRBD1. The CDR3 has 15 amino acids. Losses at the gene ends were 7 bases for V and 1 base for J; bases not matched to a gene: 6. The germline V gene encodes CDR1 SNHLY and CDR2 FYNNEI. The CDR3 loop reads CASTTRTGNTGELFF. As DNA, the CDR3 is TGTGCCAGCACTACCCGGACAGGGAACACCGGGGAGCTGTTTTTT.